This TCR beta chain stems from a study of T cell responses to AZD1222 COVID-19 vaccine. Study-level results: Possibly, clonal diversity was underestimated; donors were largely white British and included more females. Unmutated variant regions are reportedly the target of nearly half of TCRs that are spike-specific. The study found Spike-specific TCR breadth and depth rose after two AZD1222 doses.

Sequenced by immunoSEQ multiplex PCR; TCRdb stores in-frame clones only, minus some. In the table there are roughly 140,000 clones, roughly 90% of which are singletons. Germline V gene sequence: CDR1 SGHRS, CDR2 YFSETQ. The V segment lost 2 bases and the J segment 3 bases; nucleotides outside the gene matches: 4. The CDR3 contains 15 residues. As concerns this clone: Its target is not known.

This TCR derives from an adult who received the AZD1222 COVID-19 vaccine. This sample comprised peripheral blood, obtained 28 days after the second AZD1222 dose. V is TRBV5-1 and J is TRBJ2-1; 8 nucleotides align to TRBD1. CDR3 amino acids: CASSFGTGGYNEQFF. CDR3 coding DNA: TGCGCCAGCAGCTTCGGGACAGGAGGCTACAATGAGCAGTTCTTC. The whole variable domain, remainder taken from reference TRBV5-1 and TRBJ2-1, is KAGVTQTPRYLIKTRGQQVTLSCSPISGHRSVSWYQQTPGQGLQFLFEYFSETQRNKGNFPGRFSGRQFSNSRSEMNVSTLELGDSALYLCASSFGTGGYNEQFFGPGTRLTVL.